This T cell receptor beta chain is drawn from a study of blood T cell repertoires in COVID-19. Study overall: The United States, Italy and Spain supplied acute and convalescent COVID-19 samples.

The CDR3 sequence is 10 residues long. Germline V gene data show CDR1 as DFQATT and CDR2 as SNEGSKA (reference sequence). Profiling relied on immunoSEQ multiplex PCR, and the TCRdb table lists in-frame clones only, not all of them. The sample holds hundreds of thousands of clones, roughly 90% seen once. The source of this sequence is a young man with active or convalescent COVID-19. J is TRBJ1-1 and V is TRBV20-1; perhaps TRBD1 as D (6 bases). Sequenced material: peripheral blood. CDR3 sequence: CSSGEGEAFF. CDR3 DNA sequence: TGCAGCTCAGGGGAGGGTGAAGCTTTCTTT.